What follows are 20 T cell receptor beta chains derived from one specimen sequenced in a study of early T cells in non-severe SARS-CoV-2 infection. TCRdb processed the 5' RACE reads anew with MiXCR; each CDR3 protein has one entry. In the table there are fewer than 75,000 distinct CDR3 sequences, around 19% of which are singletons. Sequencing used whole blood, obtained at baseline. These receptors were obtained from an adult who was a healthcare worker with PCR-confirmed SARS-CoV-2 infection or an uninfected control (not recorded which).

This clonotype came up many times. This chain links TRBV7-2 with TRBJ1-1; no clear D gene. Germline V CDR1 and CDR2: SGHTA, FQGNSA. V dropped 9 bases and J dropped 0 bases, with 14 bases sitting between them. The CDR3 is made up of 14 amino acids. The chain's CDR3 is CASRTTTVNTEAFF. CDR3 in DNA: TGTGCCAGTAGAACTACCACGGTGAACACTGAAGCTTTCTTT.

This clonotype was detected once. The chain recombines TRBV7-9 with TRBJ2-1, with 10 nucleotides matching TRBD2. Germline-derived CDR1 and CDR2 are SEHNR and FQNEAQ (reference sequence). This CDR3 contains 15 residues. J was trimmed by 8 bases and V by 1 base; bases with no gene match: 5. The CDR3 is CASSLGVAGGDEQFF. CDR3 sequence (DNA): TGTGCCAGCAGCTTAGGAGTAGCGGGGGGCGATGAGCAGTTCTTC.

Many counts were recorded for this clonotype. The J gene is TRBJ2-5, the V gene TRBV5-1; maybe TRBD1 (6 bases). The CDR3 extends over 13 amino acids. Germline CDR1 SGHRS, CDR2 YFSETQ. Trimming removed 4 bases at V and 2 bases at J, with 9 bases between. Written as DNA, the CDR3 is TGCGCCAGCAGCCCAGGACAGCAAGAGACCCAGTACTTC. As protein: CASSPGQQETQYF.

The chain employs TRBV18 and TRBJ2-1; 10 bases map to TRBD2. The CDR3 has 15 amino acids. The V gene end was trimmed by 2 bases and the J gene end by 6 bases; junction bases not matched to a gene: 4. The germline V gene has CDR1 KGHSH and CDR2 LQKENI. CDR3 loop: CASSPSGTSANEQFF. CDR3 DNA sequence: TGTGCCAGCTCACCAAGTGGGACTAGCGCCAATGAGCAGTTCTTC.

A few counts support this clonotype. This chain links TRBV5-4 with TRBJ2-1; D is possibly TRBD2 (6 bases). The length of the CDR3 is 14 residues. V lost 3 bases to trimming and J lost 9 bases, with 16 bases between them. Germline V lookup: CDR1 SGHNT, CDR2 YYREEE (reference sequence). Here the CDR3 DNA reads TGTGCCAGCAGCTCGGGACTCTCTTTGGGTGAGCAGTTCTTC. Its translation: CASSSGLSLGEQFF. Supplemented by reference TRBV5-4 and TRBJ2-1, the full variable domain reads ETGVTQSPTHLIKTRGQQVTLRCSSQSGHNTVSWYQQALGQGPQFIFQYYREEENGRGNFPPRFSGLQFPNYSSELNVNALELDDSALYLCASSSGLSLGEQFFGPGTRLTVL.

This clonotype was observed a few times. The chain combines TRBV11-2 with TRBJ2-5; D not resolved. V shed 2 bases and J shed 5 bases, with 6 bases lying between them. Germline-derived CDR1 and CDR2 are SGHAT and FQNNGV. The CDR3 loop spans 12 amino acids. The CDR3: CASSLISETQYF. In nucleotides, the CDR3 is TGTGCCAGCAGCTTAATTTCCGAGACCCAGTACTTC.

This clonotype was observed many times. The chain links TRBV2 to TRBJ1-2; D perhaps matches TRBD1 (6 bases). The CDR3 has 13 amino acids. Trimming left V 8 bases short and J 8 bases short, with 18 bases between. Germline loops: CDR1 SNHLY, CDR2 FYNNEI. The CDR3 region is CASSTGHLGGYTF. The CDR3, as DNA: TGTGCCAGCTCAACAGGGCACCTCGGAGGCTACACCTTC.

There are a few counts of this clonotype. The rearrangement uses TRBV7-2 and TRBJ2-3, with 9 bases fitting TRBD2. Trimming at V came to 2 bases and at J to 2 bases, leaving 11 bases not matched to a gene. Germline values: CDR1 SGHTA, CDR2 FQGNSA. The CDR3 extends over 18 amino acids. The CDR3 region is CASSLNWRLAGPTDTQYF. The CDR3 DNA reads TGTGCCAGCAGCTTAAATTGGCGGCTAGCGGGGCCCACAGATACGCAGTATTTT.

This clonotype has just a few counts. V gene TRBV5-4 combines with J gene TRBJ1-1, with D uncertain. The CDR3 runs to 12 residues. Per the germline V gene, CDR1 is SGHNT and CDR2 is YYREEE (reference sequence). Trimming stripped 4 bases from V and 4 bases from J, with 8 bases between. The CDR3 loop is CASSRYGTEAFF. For the CDR3, the DNA is TGTGCCAGCAGCAGGTATGGCACTGAAGCTTTCTTT.

This clonotype was seen a handful of times. The CDR3 spells CATSGTGGNLRTEAFF. CDR3 nucleotide sequence: TGTGCCACCAGCGGGACAGGGGGCAACTTGAGGACTGAAGCTTTCTTT. This chain joins TRBV24-1 and TRBJ1-1, with 12 bases matching TRBD1. The germline V gene has CDR1 KGHDR and CDR2 SFDVKD. V lost 7 bases to trimming and J lost 5 bases; unmatched junction nucleotides: 10. The CDR3 contains 16 residues.

This clonotype has just one count. This chain links TRBV20-1 with TRBJ1-3; the D is unclear. This CDR3 has 12 residues. Trimming took 3 bases from V and 4 from J, leaving 7 bases between them. Germline CDR1 reads DFQATT; CDR2 reads SNEGSKA (reference sequence). The CDR3 DNA reads TGCAGTGCTAGCTTATCCGGAAACACCATATATTTT. It is translated as CSASLSGNTIYF.

The rearrangement joins TRBV7-9 to TRBJ1-1; 10 nucleotides align to TRBD1. The CDR3 extends over 15 amino acids. With 1 base clipped from V and 7 bases from J, the junction kept 6 bases outside the gene matches. CDR1 and CDR2 from the germline V gene are SEHNR and FQNEAQ (reference sequence). The CDR3 spells CASSLGQGAIGEAFF. CDR3 DNA: TGTGCCAGCAGCTTAGGACAGGGGGCGATCGGTGAAGCTTTCTTT.

The V and J genes are TRBV10-3 and TRBJ2-7; no firm D call. Looked up from germline, CDR1 is ENHRY and CDR2 is SYGVKD. V lost 0 bases, J lost 5 bases, and 14 bases lay in between. The CDR3 is made up of 15 amino acids. The CDR3 spells CAISESTGAMHEQYF. The DNA for the CDR3 is TGTGCCATCAGTGAGTCGACCGGCGCCATGCACGAGCAGTACTTC.

The chain is built from TRBV6-1 and TRBJ1-6; 11 positions match TRBD1. This CDR3 is 16 amino acids long. CDR1 and CDR2 (germline): MNHNS, SASEGT. V was clipped by 4 bases and J by 9 bases; unmatched bases: 8. This CDR3 reads CASSGQDRGLTSPLHF. The CDR3, as DNA: TGTGCCAGCAGTGGACAGGACAGGGGGCTCACTTCACCCCTCCACTTT.

V and J are TRBV20-1 and TRBJ2-2; TRBD1 might be the D (5 bases). The CDR3 has 14 amino acids. Germline lookup yields CDR1 DFQATT and CDR2 SNEGSKA (reference sequence). Trimming left V 3 bases short and J 2 bases short, with 10 bases between. The CDR3 protein is CSASDRVNTGELFF. As DNA, the CDR3 is TGCAGTGCTAGCGACAGAGTTAACACCGGGGAGCTGTTTTTT.

This clonotype has a handful of counts. The chain recombines TRBV19 with TRBJ1-2; D is ambiguous. This CDR3 is built from 13 residues. The ends were cut back, 2 bases at V and 7 bases at J, with 11 bases in the middle. CDR1 is LNHDA, CDR2 SQIVND, per germline (reference sequence). CDR3 residues: CASSISPRGGYTF. The CDR3 DNA sequence: TGTGCCAGTAGTATAAGTCCGCGGGGTGGCTACACCTTC.

This clonotype was found a few times. The V call is TRBV11-2, the J call TRBJ1-1; 8 bases line up with TRBD1. Germline V gives CDR1 SGHAT, CDR2 FQNNGV. The CDR3 sequence is 15 residues long. With V trimmed by 3 bases and J by 4 bases, 7 bases remained unmatched. The CDR3 DNA reads as TGTGCCAGCAGCTTGGGACAGGTTTATGGCACTGAAGCTTTCTTT. This sequence encodes CASSLGQVYGTEAFF.

This clonotype was seen just once. This rearrangement joins TRBV12-3 or TRBV12-4 to TRBJ2-2, with D possibly being TRBD2 (5 bases). This CDR3 has 15 amino acids. V dropped 5 bases and J dropped 3 bases, with 13 bases sitting between them. The CDR3 spells CASSPRGSDTGELFF. The CDR3 DNA follows: TGTGCCAGCAGTCCCCGGGGTTCCGACACCGGGGAGCTGTTTTTT.

This clonotype was seen only a few times. V and J are TRBV6-5 and TRBJ1-6; D gene uncertain. From germline, CDR1 is MNHEY and CDR2 SVGAGI. The V gene lost 6 bases and the J gene lost 10 bases, with 13 bases spanning the gap. CDR3 length: 13 amino acids. CDR3 amino acids: CASRRSETSPLHF. In nucleotides, the CDR3 is TGTGCCAGCAGAAGGTCAGAGACCTCACCCCTCCACTTT.

The chain has TRBV7-6 and TRBJ1-3, with 10 bases fitting TRBD1. Germline CDR1 SGHVS, CDR2 FNYEAQ. V dropped 5 bases and J dropped 1; count of bases not matched to a gene: 17. The CDR3 contains 20 residues. The CDR3 sequence is CASSQRITTGQGVSGNTIYF. CDR3 nucleotide sequence: TGTGCCAGCAGCCAACGAATTACCACAGGACAGGGGGTATCTGGAAACACCATATATTTT.